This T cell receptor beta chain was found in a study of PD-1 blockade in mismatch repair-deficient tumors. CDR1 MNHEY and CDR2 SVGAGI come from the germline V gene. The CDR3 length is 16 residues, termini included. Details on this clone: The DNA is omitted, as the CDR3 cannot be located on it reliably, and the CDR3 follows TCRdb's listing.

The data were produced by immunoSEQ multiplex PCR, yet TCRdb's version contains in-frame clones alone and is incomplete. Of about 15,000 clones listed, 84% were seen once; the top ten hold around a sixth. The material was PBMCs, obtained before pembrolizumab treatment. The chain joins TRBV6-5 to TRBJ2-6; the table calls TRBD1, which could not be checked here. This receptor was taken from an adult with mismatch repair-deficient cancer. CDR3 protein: CASSSSTGSGANVLTF.